The entry below describes one TCR beta chain. The entry originates in a study of OX40 agonist ivuxolimab in advanced cancers. Whole-study context: Among those treated, three patients had partial responses, one with hepatocellular carcinoma and two with cutaneous melanoma.

This table comes from immunoSEQ multiplex PCR, and its TCRdb copy is limited to in-frame clones, with some not included. The table has under 85,000 clones, roughly 86% seen once. The CDR3 has 15 residues. J was trimmed by 3 bases and V by 6 bases; bases with no gene match: 8. Germline V CDR1 and CDR2: MNHEY, SMNVEV (reference sequence). The sequenced sample was CD4+ or CD8+ T cells sorted from blood, obtained in a trial of the OX40 agonist ivuxolimab. This receptor was identified in an adult with an advanced solid tumor such as melanoma, head and neck, liver or kidney cancer. The genes are TRBV27 and TRBJ1-5, with 7 bases identical to TRBD1. The CDR3 reads CASREGQQDNQPQHF. The CDR3 region has the DNA TGTGCCAGCAGGGAGGGACAGCAAGACAATCAGCCCCAGCATTTT.